The 4 T cell receptor beta chains presented below share a single source sample, sequenced in a study of blood T cell repertoires in COVID-19. The assay was immunoSEQ multiplex PCR, and TCRdb's table has in-frame clones only and misses some. The sample lists approximately 140,000 clones, about nine tenths occurring once. Specimen: peripheral blood. Source of these receptors: a man aged 50 to 60 with active or convalescent COVID-19.

CDR3 coding DNA: TGCGCCAGCAGCGTAGCCGTGACAGGGAGTTTCACCGGGGAGCTGTTTTTT. Translation: CASSVAVTGSFTGELFF. The chain carries TRBV5-1 and TRBJ2-2; 7 bases map to TRBD1. Trimming took 4 bases from V and 4 from J; bases not matched to a gene: 13. The germline CDR1 and CDR2 sequences are SGHRS and YFSETQ. The CDR3 totals 17 residues.

This sequence joins TRBV11-2 and TRBJ2-5, with 10 positions matching TRBD2. The CDR3 totals 15 residues. The V and J ends lost 3 bases and 0 bases, in that order; junction bases with no gene match: 1. The germline V gene has CDR1 SGHAT and CDR2 FQNNGV. The CDR3 DNA reads as TGTGCCAGCAGCTTCGGACTAGCGGACCAAGAGACCCAGTACTTC. It codes for CASSFGLADQETQYF.

The chain combines TRBV6-5 with TRBJ2-7, with TRBD1 identical over 8 bases. Unmatched junction bases numbered 7, after V lost 7 bases and J lost 5 bases. The CDR3 consists of 13 residues. CDR1 is MNHEY, CDR2 SVGAGI, per germline. CDR3 protein: CASTSRGRDEQYF. In nucleotides, the CDR3 is TGTGCCAGCACCAGCAGGGGGCGCGACGAGCAGTACTTC.

V gene TRBV19 combines with J gene TRBJ2-2; D is perhaps TRBD2 (5 bases). The germline V gene encodes CDR1 LNHDA and CDR2 SQIVND (reference sequence). The CDR3 spans 16 residues. The V and J ends lost 6 bases and 0 bases respectively, with 14 bases between them. Here the CDR3 DNA reads TGTGCCAGTAGCAACCAAGGACTGACGAACACCGGGGAGCTGTTTTTT. Its protein is CASSNQGLTNTGELFF.